The rows below give T cell receptor beta chains drawn from one sample of a study of control samples from healthy donors and cancer patients. The method was immunoSEQ multiplex PCR; TCRdb's version includes in-frame clones alone and lacks a portion of them. The table records some 9,800 clones, approximately 90% of them present only once. The sequenced sample consisted of PBMCs. These receptors were collected from a man in his fifties or sixties with colorectal cancer. Both conserved end residues are part of each CDR3. Each record gives: J gene, V gene, D gene, clone size, CDR3 DNA, CDR3 protein. A D gene is named only where the DNA matches it firmly. Rows may omit the clone size; those that give it use once, few, many or a size class.

>TRBJ2-7|TRBV5-6|TRBD1|-
TGTGCCAGCAGCTTCGGTGGGGGCAGGGGGTATGAGCAGTACTTC
CASSFGGGRGYEQYF
>TRBJ2-2|TRBV7-6|-|-
TGTGCCAGCAGCTTAGGTGGGGGCGGCGGGGAGCTGTTTTTT
CASSLGGGGGELFF
>TRBJ2-3|TRBV6-2/TRBV6-3|-|-
TGTGCCAGCAGTGACAGATCTAGCACAGATACGCAGTATTTT
CASSDRSSTDTQYF
>TRBJ2-7|TRBV7-2|-|-
TGTGCCAGCAGCCGATTTCAGGCTGGCGAGCAGTACTTC
CASSRFQAGEQYF
>TRBJ1-4|TRBV24-1|-|-
TGTGCCACCAGTGATTTTAACGGGGAAAAACTGTTTTTT
CATSDFNGEKLFF
>TRBJ2-3|TRBV27|-|-
TGTGCCAGCAGTCGACGGGGGACGGGTACAGATACGCAGTATTTT
CASSRRGTGTDTQYF
>TRBJ2-2|TRBV4-2|TRBD1|-
TGTGCCAGCAGCCAGTCGGACAGGGGGGGCACCGGGGAGCTGTTTTTT
CASSQSDRGGTGELFF
>TRBJ2-3|TRBV4-2|TRBD2|-
TGTGCCAGCAGCCCCTTGGCGGGGGGGCCTTCAACCGGCACAGATACGCAGTATTTT
CASSPLAGGPSTGTDTQYF
>TRBJ1-6|TRBV9|TRBD1|-
TGTGCCAGCAGCAATGACAGGGCCAATTCACCCCTCCACTTT
CASSNDRANSPLHF
>TRBJ1-1|TRBV2|-|-
TGTGCCAGCACCCGCGAAGGGAACACTGAAGCTTTCTTT
CASTREGNTEAFF
>TRBJ1-6|TRBV10-3|-|-
TGTGCCATCAGTGCGGGGGACCGGTATTCACCCCTCCACTTT
CAISAGDRYSPLHF
>TRBJ1-5|TRBV7-2|-|-
TGTGCCAGCAGCTTAGAGGGAGGAGGCAATCAGCCCCAGCATTTT
CASSLEGGGNQPQHF
>TRBJ1-2|TRBV3-1/TRBV3-2|-|-
TGTGCCAGCAGCCAAGATCATGGGTTCTATGGCTACACCTTC
CASSQDHGFYGYTF
>TRBJ1-3|TRBV7-9|-|-
TGTGCCAGCAGCTTATCCCCCCCAGGGACTAGCTCTGGAAACACCATATATTTT
CASSLSPPGTSSGNTIYF
>TRBJ1-6|TRBV28|TRBD1|-
TGTGCCAGCAGGCCCTTTGGGGACAGGGTGAGGAGCTCCTATAATTCACCCCTCCACTTT
CASRPFGDRVRSSYNSPLHF
>TRBJ2-7|TRBV21-1|-|-
TGTGCCAGCGGAGGGGGCATCTCCTACGAGCAGTACTTC
CASGGGISYEQYF
>TRBJ1-6|TRBV5-1|-|-
TGCGCCAGCAGCTTGTCAAACGATTATTCACCCCTCCACTTT
CASSLSNDYSPLHF
>TRBJ2-6|TRBV28|TRBD1|few
TGTGCCAGCAGTTCCACAGGGGCTGGGGCCAACGTCCTGACTTTC
CASSSTGAGANVLTF
>TRBJ2-7|TRBV19|TRBD1|-
TGTGCCAGCCATGGACAGGGGGCACCCTACGAGCAGTACTTC
CASHGQGAPYEQYF
>TRBJ1-2|TRBV19|-|-
TGTGCCAGTAGTACAACTCTAGACAGCATCTATGGCTACACCTTC
CASSTTLDSIYGYTF
>TRBJ1-1|TRBV11-2|-|-
TGTGCCAGCAGCTTACCTAACACTGAAGCTTTCTTT
CASSLPNTEAFF
>TRBJ2-7|TRBV28|-|-
TGTGCCAGCAGTTGGGTCCTTCTGTCCTACGAGCAGTACTTC
CASSWVLLSYEQYF
>TRBJ1-2|TRBV6-5|-|-
TGTGCCAGCCTTTTCGGACCCAAACGTTATGGCTACACCTTC
CASLFGPKRYGYTF
>TRBJ1-3|TRBV2|-|once
TGTGCCAGCAACCAACAGGGAATCCCTGGAAACACCATATATTTT
CASNQQGIPGNTIYF
>TRBJ1-1|TRBV5-1|TRBD1|-
TGCGCCAGCAGCTCAGCCCAGGGGGACACTGAAGCTTTCTTT
CASSSAQGDTEAFF
>TRBJ2-2|TRBV6-6|-|-
TGTGCCAGCAGTTTTCGACAAGACACCGGGGAGCTGTTTTTT
CASSFRQDTGELFF
>TRBJ2-6|TRBV27|-|-
TGTGCCAGCAGTCGACAATTTGGGGCCAACGTCCTGACTTTC
CASSRQFGANVLTF
>TRBJ2-2|TRBV5-1|-|-
TGCGCCAGCAGCTTGGCTATTCAGAGGACCGGGGAGCTGTTTTTT
CASSLAIQRTGELFF
>TRBJ2-1|TRBV2|TRBD1|-
TGTGCCAGCAGTGAGACAGGGTGGTACAATGAGCAGTTCTTC
CASSETGWYNEQFF
>TRBJ1-6|TRBV4-1|-|-
TGCGCCAGCAGCCCGGGTGAGGCTAGCTCCTATAATTCACCCCTCCACTTT
CASSPGEASSYNSPLHF
>TRBJ1-1|TRBV12-3/TRBV12-4|-|-
TGTGCCAGCAGCCTGCGTGGCGAAGCTTTCTTT
CASSLRGEAFF
>TRBJ2-3|TRBV19|TRBD2|-
TGTGCCAGTAGTATGGATTTGCGGGGGGGCCTCACAGATACGCAGTATTTT
CASSMDLRGGLTDTQYF
>TRBJ2-3|TRBV7-9|-|-
TGTGCCAGCAGCTTAGGCGGCGGGGCGAGCACAGATACGCAGTATTTT
CASSLGGGASTDTQYF
>TRBJ2-7|TRBV9|TRBD1|-
TGTGCCAGCAGCACCCGACAGGGCGCGAGCTCCTACGAGCAGTACTTC
CASSTRQGASSYEQYF
>TRBJ1-1|TRBV15|-|-
TGTGCCACCAGCAGAGATAGGACAGCGAACACTGAAGCTTTCTTT
CATSRDRTANTEAFF
>TRBJ1-6|TRBV27|-|once
TGTGCCAGCAGTTTATCGTGGTCGGCAAATTCACCCCTCCACTTT
CASSLSWSANSPLHF
>TRBJ1-2|TRBV30|TRBD1|-
TGTGCCGGGCGGACAGGGATAATCTATGGCTACACCTTC
CAGRTGIIYGYTF
>TRBJ1-1|TRBV19|TRBD1|-
TGTGCCAGTTCTGAGACAGGGAGAACTGAAGCTTTCTTT
CASSETGRTEAFF
>TRBJ1-1|TRBV28|TRBD1|-
TGTGCCAGCAGTTTAGACAGGGGGCGACGTATGAACACTGAAGCTTTCTTT
CASSLDRGRRMNTEAFF
>TRBJ1-2|TRBV19|-|-
TGTGCCAGTAGCCGCCCGGACCGGGACTACACCTTC
CASSRPDRDYTF
>TRBJ1-5|TRBV20-1|TRBD1|-
TGCAGTGCTAGTAAGGGCAGGGGGGATTATCAGCCCCAGCATTTT
CSASKGRGDYQPQHF
>TRBJ1-1|TRBV18|-|-
TGTGCCAGCTCACCGAAAGGGATGAACACTGAAGCTTTCTTT
CASSPKGMNTEAFF
>TRBJ2-7|TRBV11-1|-|-
TGTGCCACCTCCGCGGCCAGGTCCTATGAGCAGTACTTC
CATSAARSYEQYF
>TRBJ2-5|TRBV9|-|few
TGTGCCAGCAGCAAAGGGACGGCGTACCAAGAGACCCAGTACTTC
CASSKGTAYQETQYF